The 29 T cell receptor beta chains below all came from one sample that was sequenced in a study of ipilimumab plus nivolumab after autologous stem cell transplantation. This table comes from immunoSEQ multiplex PCR, and its TCRdb copy is limited to in-frame clones, with some not included. The sample has about 17,000 clones; about 77% are singletons. The sequences come from PBMCs, collected in a trial of ipilimumab plus nivolumab as post-transplant consolidation. All receptors derive from a male donor with diffuse large B-cell lymphoma.

The V gene is TRBV2, the J gene TRBJ1-1; TRBD1 is a possible D gene (5 bases). V shed 11 bases and J shed 1 base, with 14 bases lying between them. The CDR3 has 13 residues. Germline lookup yields CDR1 SNHLY and CDR2 FYNNEI. The CDR3 DNA is TGTGCCTCCACCCAGGACACGAACACTGAAGCTTTCTTT. Its protein product is CASTQDTNTEAFF.

This chain uses TRBV6-5 with TRBJ1-1; a possible D gene is TRBD1 (5 bases). This CDR3 is built from 13 residues. Germline V gene data show CDR1 as MNHEY and CDR2 as SVGAGI. V gave up 3 bases and J gave up 13 bases, with 18 bases separating them. Here the CDR3 reads CASSYRRGLRLFF. CDR3 coding DNA: TGTGCCAGCAGTTATCGGAGGGGTCTCCGCCTTTTCTTT.

CDR3 in amino acids: CASTATVASNQPQHF. The CDR3 coding sequence is TGTGCCAGCACCGCCACCGTTGCGAGCAATCAGCCCCAGCATTTT. J is TRBJ1-5 and V is TRBV5-8, with no clear D. V lost 6 bases and J lost 1, with 14 bases in between. Germline V gives CDR1 SGHTS, CDR2 YDEGEE. The CDR3 spans 15 residues.

The rearrangement uses TRBV30 and TRBJ2-3; TRBD2 matches 12 bases. Germline trimming cut 3 bases from V and 4 bases from J; bases unmatched to any gene: 5. This CDR3 is 15 amino acids long. Looked up from germline, CDR1 is GTSNPN and CDR2 is SVGIG (reference sequence). This CDR3 reads CAWRLAGGPPDTQYF. The CDR3 nucleotides are TGTGCCTGGAGACTAGCGGGGGGCCCGCCAGATACGCAGTATTTT.

This clone was detected a few times. V and J are TRBV5-8 and TRBJ2-1, with TRBD1 identical over 7 bases. CDR3 size: 15 residues. After removal of 2 bases from V and 2 bases from J, the junction contained 4 bases not matched to a gene. Looked up from germline, CDR1 is SGHTS and CDR2 is YDEGEE. The CDR3 sequence is CASSFLGQPYNEQFF. CDR3 coding DNA: TGTGCCAGCAGCTTCCTGGGACAGCCCTACAATGAGCAGTTCTTC.

CDR3 bases: TGTGCCAGTAGTTCCGGGACAGCGAACACTGAAGCTTTCTTT. Protein: CASSSGTANTEAFF. This rearrangement joins TRBV19 to TRBJ1-1; 7 positions match TRBD1. The CDR3 sequence is 14 residues long. Germline-derived CDR1 and CDR2 are LNHDA and SQIVND (reference sequence). V shed 5 bases and J 1 base; nucleotides not matched to a gene: 4.

V and J are TRBV5-1 and TRBJ1-2; TRBD1 agrees at 7 bases. CDR3 length: 15 amino acids. In germline, CDR1 is SGHRS, CDR2 YFSETQ. V shed 4 bases, J shed 2 bases, and the junction held 8 bases outside the gene matches. The CDR3 sequence is CASSARQGGNYGYTF. CDR3 DNA: TGCGCCAGCAGCGCCCGTCAGGGGGGGAACTATGGCTACACCTTC.

The V call is TRBV5-1, the J call TRBJ1-2; 7 positions agree with TRBD1. This CDR3 spans 14 amino acids. The V gene end was trimmed by 1 base and the J gene end by 7 bases; junction bases not matched to a gene: 7. In germline, CDR1 is SGHRS, CDR2 YFSETQ. Written as DNA, the CDR3 is TGCGCCAGCAGCTTGAAAGGGGGCATGAGTGGCTACACCTTC. It yields the protein CASSLKGGMSGYTF.

The V gene is TRBV4-1, the J gene TRBJ1-1; the D gene is possibly TRBD1 (6 bases). From germline, CDR1 is MGHRA and CDR2 YSYEKL. The CDR3 has 15 amino acids. Trimming removed 2 bases at V and 3 bases at J, with 13 bases between. CDR3 amino acids: CASSQQGTGDTEAFF. As DNA, the CDR3 is TGCGCCAGCAGCCAACAGGGGACGGGGGACACTGAAGCTTTCTTT.

V and J are TRBV15 and TRBJ1-1; perhaps TRBD1 as D (6 bases). The CDR3 sequence is 13 residues long. Germline values: CDR1 LNHNV, CDR2 YYDKDF (reference sequence). The V and J ends lost 3 bases and 11 bases respectively, with 16 bases between them. Here the CDR3 reads CATSRYMTGDAFF. DNA of the CDR3: TGTGCCACCAGCAGGTATATGACAGGAGATGCTTTCTTT.

The rearrangement uses TRBV6-5 and TRBJ1-6, with D hard to call. Trimming removed 6 bases from V and 8 bases from J, with 11 bases in between. The CDR3 contains 13 residues. Germline CDR1 is MNHEY and CDR2 is SVGAGI. The CDR3 bases are TGTGCCAGCAGACTCACGGAGGATTCACCCCTCCACTTT. This gives the protein CASRLTEDSPLHF.

This rearrangement joins TRBV7-2 to TRBJ2-3; perhaps TRBD2 as D (5 bases). Germline V gene data show CDR1 as SGHTA and CDR2 as FQGNSA. CDR3 length equals 14 residues. Trimming removed 4 bases from V and 1 base from J, with 9 bases in between. CDR3 DNA sequence: TGTGCCAGCAGCTCCGCGCGGGGCACAGATACGCAGTATTTT. It encodes CASSSARGTDTQYF.

This chain connects TRBV21-1 to TRBJ2-7; the table's D call, TRBD1, has no DNA check behind it. TRBV21-1 is a documented pseudogene. The CDR3 sequence is 18 residues long. CDR3 amino acids: CASSNTYGGQGSSYEQYF. CDR3 nucleotide sequence: TGTGCCAGCAGCAATACGTACGGAGGACAGGGCAGCTCCTACGAGCAGTACTTC.

This clone was observed a single time. The chain recombines TRBV6-1 with TRBJ1-5; D unresolved. Germline V lookup: CDR1 MNHNS, CDR2 SASEGT. Trimming removed 3 bases from V and 0 bases from J, with 9 bases in between. CDR3 size: 15 residues. The CDR3 region is CASSELVNSNQPQHF. As DNA, the CDR3 is TGTGCCAGCAGTGAGTTGGTGAATAGCAATCAGCCCCAGCATTTT.

The V and J genes are TRBV7-2 and TRBJ1-2; perhaps TRBD1 as D (6 bases). Germline CDR1 SGHTA, CDR2 FQGNSA. V lost 4 bases and J 8 bases, leaving 20 bases between the germline ends. CDR3 length: 15 residues. CDR3 sequence reads: CASSSSTQGRGGYTF. CDR3 nucleotide sequence: TGTGCCAGCAGCTCCTCGACACAGGGTCGGGGGGGCTACACCTTC. Using reference TRBV7-2 and TRBJ1-2 for the parts outside the CDR3, the full variable domain is GAGVSQSPSNKVTEKGKDVELRCDPISGHTALYWYRQSLGQGLEFLIYFQGNSAPDKSGLPSDRFSAERTGGSVSTLTIQRTQQEDSAVYLCASSSSTQGRGGYTFGSGTRLTVV.

This rearrangement joins TRBV6-6 to TRBJ2-3; D gene uncertain. The germline CDR1 and CDR2 sequences are MNHNY and SVGAGI (reference sequence). V gave up 10 bases and J gave up 4 bases, with 18 bases separating them. The CDR3 runs 14 residues. In DNA, the CDR3 is TGTGCCACCACAGCCTCTCCTCCCGCAGATACGCAGTATTTT. It translates to CATTASPPADTQYF.

J is TRBJ2-5 and V is TRBV12-5; D not resolved. The CDR3 sequence is 13 residues long. CDR1 and CDR2 (germline): LGHNT, FRNRAP. V lost 1 base to trimming and J lost 3 bases, with 6 bases between them. CDR3 nucleotides: TGTGCTAGTGGTTTGGGTACCGAAGAGACCCAGTACTTC. It yields the protein CASGLGTEETQYF.

V usage is TRBV11-1 and J usage is TRBJ2-7; D is possibly TRBD1 (5 bases). Germline V gene sequence: CDR1 SGHAT, CDR2 FQDESV (reference sequence). The CDR3 sequence is 14 residues long. V lost 4 bases to trimming and J lost 6 bases, with 16 bases between them. The CDR3 DNA follows: TGTGCCAGCAGCTCCAAGTCCCCAGGGCGCGAGCAGTACTTC. Translation gives CASSSKSPGREQYF.

The chain carries TRBV5-1 and TRBJ1-6; D is undetermined. This CDR3 spans 14 amino acids. V gave up 0 bases and J gave up 7 bases, with 8 bases separating them. The germline V gene encodes CDR1 SGHRS and CDR2 YFSETQ. The CDR3 DNA reads as TGCGCCAGCAGCTTGGTGGGTCGAAATTCACCCCTCCACTTT. Translated: CASSLVGRNSPLHF.

V gene TRBV10-3 combines with J gene TRBJ2-2; 9 bases line up with TRBD1. Germline V lookup: CDR1 ENHRY, CDR2 SYGVKD. V shed 7 bases and J 6 bases; nucleotides not matched to a gene: 6. The CDR3 is 14 amino acids. The CDR3: CAINDRGTSGELFF. CDR3 nucleotide sequence: TGTGCCATCAATGACAGGGGGACGTCCGGGGAGCTGTTTTTT.

The chain employs TRBV7-2 and TRBJ2-3; D is uncertain. CDR3 length equals 13 residues. V gave up 1 base and J gave up 3 bases, with 5 bases separating them. The V gene's germline CDR1 is SGHTA and CDR2 FQGNSA. The chain's CDR3 is CASSLGGTDTQYF. CDR3 coding DNA: TGTGCCAGCAGCTTAGGGGGTACAGATACGCAGTATTTT.

The gene calls are TRBV7-2 and TRBJ2-7, with D possibly matching TRBD1 (6 bases). Germline CDR1 is SGHTA and CDR2 is FQGNSA. The length of the CDR3 is 14 residues. V shed 1 base and J shed 2 bases, with 9 bases lying between them. CDR3 bases: TGTGCCAGCAGCTTAGACAGGGCGACCTACGAGCAGTACTTC. Protein product: CASSLDRATYEQYF.

This clone was seen only a few times. The V call is TRBV30, the J call TRBJ2-7; no definite D call. The germline gives CDR1 GTSNPN, CDR2 SVGIG (reference sequence). This CDR3 comprises 13 residues. V was cut by 0 bases and J by 9 bases, with 15 bases left in between. CDR3 coding DNA: TGTGCCTGGAGTGTTTACAGCCCCCTAGGGCAGTACTTC. Residues: CAWSVYSPLGQYF.

The gene calls are TRBV18 and TRBJ2-1; 9 positions agree with TRBD1. Germline CDR1 is KGHSH and CDR2 is LQKENI. The CDR3 is 16 residues long. Trimming took 2 bases from V and 8 from J; bases not matched to a gene: 10. This CDR3 reads CASSPAPWTGVDEQFF. In DNA form, the CDR3 reads TGTGCCAGCTCACCAGCCCCTTGGACAGGGGTGGATGAGCAGTTCTTC.

V gene TRBV7-9 combines with J gene TRBJ2-5; D is unresolved. Germline loops: CDR1 SEHNR, CDR2 FQNEAQ (reference sequence). CDR3 size: 15 residues. Trimming shortened V by 0 bases and J by 2 bases, and 10 bases separated the two germline ends. The CDR3 DNA sequence: TGTGCCAGCAGCTTAGCGCAGACCCCTCAAGAGACCCAGTACTTC. This gives the protein CASSLAQTPQETQYF.

This clone has just a few counts. The V and J genes are TRBV4-1 and TRBJ1-5; 7 nucleotides match TRBD1. After removal of 5 bases from V and 8 bases from J, the junction contained 3 bases not matched to a gene. Germline assignment: CDR1 MGHRA and CDR2 YSYEKL. The CDR3 sequence is 12 residues long. The CDR3 sequence is CASSTDREPQHF. The CDR3 DNA follows: TGCGCCAGCAGCACAGACAGGGAGCCCCAGCATTTT.

The rearrangement joins TRBV5-4 to TRBJ1-2, with TRBD1 matching 10 bases. The trim removed 4 bases at V and 6 bases at J, leaving 12 bases unmatched. This CDR3 has 16 residues. CDR1 SGHNT and CDR2 YYREEE come from the germline V gene (reference sequence). CDR3 region: CASSRGPRDRGDGYTF. CDR3 sequence (DNA): TGTGCCAGCAGCCGGGGTCCCCGGGACAGGGGCGATGGCTACACCTTC.

The chain has TRBV7-9 and TRBJ2-1; perhaps D is TRBD1 or TRBD2 (5 bases each). The germline CDR1 and CDR2 sequences are SEHNR and FQNEAQ (reference sequence). Trimming took 0 bases from V and 6 from J, leaving 18 bases between them. The CDR3 runs 17 residues. Here the CDR3 DNA reads TGTGCCAGCAGCTTAGCAGGGGCGAGGGATATGCTCAATGAGCAGTTCTTC. Protein sequence: CASSLAGARDMLNEQFF.

This clone was seen only a few times. This rearrangement joins TRBV4-1 to TRBJ1-2; 9 bases fit TRBD1. Per the germline V gene, CDR1 is MGHRA and CDR2 is YSYEKL. This CDR3 comprises 15 residues. J lost 6 bases, V lost 0 bases, and 5 bases had no gene match. CDR3 nucleotides: TGCGCCAGCAGCCAAGAGGTGGACAGGGGCAATGGCTACACCTTC. Its protein is CASSQEVDRGNGYTF.